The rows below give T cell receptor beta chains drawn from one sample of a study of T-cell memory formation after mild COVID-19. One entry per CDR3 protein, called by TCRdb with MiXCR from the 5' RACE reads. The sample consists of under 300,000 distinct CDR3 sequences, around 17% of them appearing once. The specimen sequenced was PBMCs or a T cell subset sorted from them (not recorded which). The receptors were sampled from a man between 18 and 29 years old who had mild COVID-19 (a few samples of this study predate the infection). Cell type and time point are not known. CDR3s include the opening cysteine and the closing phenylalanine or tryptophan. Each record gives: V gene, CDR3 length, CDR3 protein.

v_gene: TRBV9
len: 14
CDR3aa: CASSVDVGASEQYF

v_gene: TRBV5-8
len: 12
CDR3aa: CASSLDANTQYF

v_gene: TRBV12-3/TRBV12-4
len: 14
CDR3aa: CASSLAGAAGEQYF

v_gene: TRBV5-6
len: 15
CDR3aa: CASSPGTGTDEKLFF

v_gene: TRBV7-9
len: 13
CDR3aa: CASSFQGHQPQHF

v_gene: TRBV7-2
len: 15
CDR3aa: CASSPQTGTPNGYTF

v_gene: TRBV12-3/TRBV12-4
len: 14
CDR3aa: CASSRDRGRGGYTF

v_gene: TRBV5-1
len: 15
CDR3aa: CASRLAGTGMNEQFF

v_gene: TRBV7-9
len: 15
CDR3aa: CASSLTGGANSPLHF

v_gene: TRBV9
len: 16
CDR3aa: CASSVDAGGGSTEAFF

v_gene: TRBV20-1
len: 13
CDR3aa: CSASQLSNQPQHF

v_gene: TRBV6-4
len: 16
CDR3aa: CASSDGLAGSVDTQYF

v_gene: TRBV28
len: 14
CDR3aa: CASRRTGGSDTQYF

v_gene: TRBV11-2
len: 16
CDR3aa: CASSLDPSGGAIEQFF

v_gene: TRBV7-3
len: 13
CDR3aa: CASSFAGADEQFF

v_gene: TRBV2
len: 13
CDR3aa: CASSVGVDYGYTF

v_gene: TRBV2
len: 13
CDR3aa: CASRGEKGSPLHF

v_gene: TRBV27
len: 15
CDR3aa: CASSLSRDRNTEAFF

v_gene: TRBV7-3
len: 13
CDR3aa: CASSFGGAGTQYF

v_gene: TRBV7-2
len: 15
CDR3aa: CASREGGSSYNEQFF

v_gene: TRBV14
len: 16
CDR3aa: CASSQDLGTGWNGYTF

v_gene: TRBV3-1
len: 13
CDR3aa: CASSPPTNTEAFF

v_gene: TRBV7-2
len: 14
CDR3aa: CASSLREPADTQYF

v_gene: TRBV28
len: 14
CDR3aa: CASRDRVPGNTIYF